The clone carrying this TCR beta chain was counted a single time. The target antigen is unknown. Alongside a J-beta primer mix, a sample-barcoded 5' primer served in a second PCR lasting about 7 to 11 cycles. TCRdb independently ran MiXCR on the 5' RACE reads; one entry per CDR3 protein. Of around 1,900,000 distinct CDR3 sequences listed, more than 35% are singletons. Germline CDR1 reads LGHDT; CDR2 reads YNNKEL (reference sequence). The V end was cut by 0 bases, the J end by 7 bases, with 19 bases between. This CDR3 is built from 17 residues. The data belong to a study of blood T cells in healthy people across ages. Study results and limitations: The fall in TCR beta diversity per million T cells was roughly linear with age.

The material sequenced was blood. The clonotype comes from a human donor in good health. The chain links TRBV3-1 to TRBJ2-4; TRBD2 might be the D (6 bases). The CDR3 sequence: CASSQDYGVGRRNIQYF. In DNA, the CDR3 is TGTGCCAGCAGCCAAGATTACGGGGTAGGGAGGAGGAACATTCAGTACTTC.